This T cell receptor beta chain was observed in a study of blood T cell repertoires in COVID-19. Background on the study: T cells, B-cell-depleted T cells, or PBMCs provided the cDNA or gDNA that served as material.

Data came from immunoSEQ multiplex PCR; TCRdb stores just in-frame clones and leaves some out. Among fewer than 350,000 clones listed, roughly 85% were seen once. The CDR3 contains 14 residues. The V gene's germline CDR1 is SGDLS and CDR2 YYNGEE. The ends lost 5 bases at V and 8 bases at J; junction bases unmatched: 3. The sample comprised PBMCs or T cells enriched from blood (not recorded which). V usage is TRBV9 and J usage is TRBJ1-6, with TRBD1 identical over 11 bases. This TCR derives from a man aged 25 to 40 who had recovered from COVID-19. CDR3 residues: CASRDRGPDSPLHF. The CDR3 DNA reads TGTGCCAGCAGGGACAGGGGGCCGGATTCACCCCTCCACTTT. Looking up the rest from reference TRBV9 and TRBJ1-6 gives the full variable domain: DSGVTQTPKHLITATGQRVTLRCSPRSGDLSVYWYQQSLDQGLQFLIQYYNGEERAKGNILERFSAQQFPDLHSELNLSSLELGDSALYFCASRDRGPDSPLHFGNGTRLTVT.